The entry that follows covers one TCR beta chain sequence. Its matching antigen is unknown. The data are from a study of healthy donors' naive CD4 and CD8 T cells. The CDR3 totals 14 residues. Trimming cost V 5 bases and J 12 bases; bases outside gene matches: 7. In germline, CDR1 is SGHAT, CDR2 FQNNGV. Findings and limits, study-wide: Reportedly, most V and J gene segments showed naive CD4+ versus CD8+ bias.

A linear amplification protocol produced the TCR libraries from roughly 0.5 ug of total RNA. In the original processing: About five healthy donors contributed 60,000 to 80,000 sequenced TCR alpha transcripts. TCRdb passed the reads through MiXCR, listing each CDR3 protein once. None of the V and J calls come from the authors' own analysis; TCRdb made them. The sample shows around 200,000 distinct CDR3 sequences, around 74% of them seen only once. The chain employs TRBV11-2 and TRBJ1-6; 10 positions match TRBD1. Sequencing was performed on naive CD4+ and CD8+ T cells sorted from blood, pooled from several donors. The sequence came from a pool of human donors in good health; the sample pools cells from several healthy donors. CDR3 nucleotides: TGTGCCAGCAGCACCGACAGGGGGCGAGGACCCCTCCACTTT. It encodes CASSTDRGRGPLHF.